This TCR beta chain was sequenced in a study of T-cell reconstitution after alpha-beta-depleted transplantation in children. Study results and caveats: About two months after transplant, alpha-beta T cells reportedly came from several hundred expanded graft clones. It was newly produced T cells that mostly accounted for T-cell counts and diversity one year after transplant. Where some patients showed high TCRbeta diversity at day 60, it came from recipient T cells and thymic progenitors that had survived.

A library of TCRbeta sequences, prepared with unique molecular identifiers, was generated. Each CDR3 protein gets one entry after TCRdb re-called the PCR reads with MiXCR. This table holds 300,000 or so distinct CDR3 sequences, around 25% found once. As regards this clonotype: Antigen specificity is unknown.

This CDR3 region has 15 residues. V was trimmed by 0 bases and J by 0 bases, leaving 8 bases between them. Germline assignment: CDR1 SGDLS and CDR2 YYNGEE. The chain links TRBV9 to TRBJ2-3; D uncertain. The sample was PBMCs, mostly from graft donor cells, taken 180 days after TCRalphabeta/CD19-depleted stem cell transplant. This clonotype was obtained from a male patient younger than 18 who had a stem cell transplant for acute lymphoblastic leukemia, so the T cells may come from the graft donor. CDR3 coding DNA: TGTGCCAGCAGCGTAGTCCATACTAGCACAGATACGCAGTATTTT. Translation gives CASSVVHTSTDTQYF. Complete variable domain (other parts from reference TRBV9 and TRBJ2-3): DSGVTQTPKHLITATGQRVTLRCSPRSGDLSVYWYQQSLDQGLQFLIQYYNGEERAKGNILERFSAQQFPDLHSELNLSSLELGDSALYFCASSVVHTSTDTQYFGPGTRLTVL.